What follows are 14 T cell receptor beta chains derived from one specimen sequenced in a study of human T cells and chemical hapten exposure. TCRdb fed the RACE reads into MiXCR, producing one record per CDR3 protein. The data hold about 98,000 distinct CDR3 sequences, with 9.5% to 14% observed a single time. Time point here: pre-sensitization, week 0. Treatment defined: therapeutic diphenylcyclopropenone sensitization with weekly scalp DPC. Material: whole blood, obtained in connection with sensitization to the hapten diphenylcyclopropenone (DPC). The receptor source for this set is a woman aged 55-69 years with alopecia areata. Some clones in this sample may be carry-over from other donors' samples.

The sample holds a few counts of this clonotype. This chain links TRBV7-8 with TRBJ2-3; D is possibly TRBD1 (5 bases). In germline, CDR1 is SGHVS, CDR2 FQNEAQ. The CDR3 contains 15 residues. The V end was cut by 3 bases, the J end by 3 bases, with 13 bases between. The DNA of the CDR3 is TGTGCCAGCAGCTTTGCCCAGGGTATAACAGATACGCAGTATTTT. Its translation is CASSFAQGITDTQYF.

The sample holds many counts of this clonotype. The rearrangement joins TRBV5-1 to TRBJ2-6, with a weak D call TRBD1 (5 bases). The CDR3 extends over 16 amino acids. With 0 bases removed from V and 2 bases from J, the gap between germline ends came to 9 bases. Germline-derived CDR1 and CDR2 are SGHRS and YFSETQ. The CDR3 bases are TGCGCCAGCAGCTTGGAGGGGCGGACTGGGGCCAACGTCCTGACTTTC. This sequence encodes CASSLEGRTGANVLTF.

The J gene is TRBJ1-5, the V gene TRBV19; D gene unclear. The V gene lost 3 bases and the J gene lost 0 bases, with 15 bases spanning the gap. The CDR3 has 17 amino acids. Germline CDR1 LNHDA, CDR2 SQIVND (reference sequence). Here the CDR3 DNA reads TGTGCCAGTAGTATGTCTGTCGTGCACGTTAGCAATCAGCCCCAGCATTTT. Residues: CASSMSVVHVSNQPQHF.

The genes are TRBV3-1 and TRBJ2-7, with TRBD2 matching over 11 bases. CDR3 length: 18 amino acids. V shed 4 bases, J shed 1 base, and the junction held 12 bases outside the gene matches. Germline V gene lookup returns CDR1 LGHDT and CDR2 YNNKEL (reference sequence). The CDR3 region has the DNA TGTGCCAGCAGCCCCCAAACCCGGCTAGCGGGGGGTTCCTACGAGCAGTACTTC. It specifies CASSPQTRLAGGSYEQYF.

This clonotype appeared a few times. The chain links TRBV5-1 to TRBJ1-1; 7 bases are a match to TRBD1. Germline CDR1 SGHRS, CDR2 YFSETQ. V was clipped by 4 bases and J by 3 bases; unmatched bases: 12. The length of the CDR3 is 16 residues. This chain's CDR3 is CASSPQRQGRDTEAFF. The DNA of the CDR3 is TGCGCCAGCAGCCCCCAAAGACAGGGACGGGACACTGAAGCTTTCTTT.

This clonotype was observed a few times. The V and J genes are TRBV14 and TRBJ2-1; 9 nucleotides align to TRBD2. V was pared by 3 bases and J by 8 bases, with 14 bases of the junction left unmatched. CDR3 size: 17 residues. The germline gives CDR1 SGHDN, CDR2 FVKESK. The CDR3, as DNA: TGTGCCAGCAGCCACCCAGTAGGGACTAGCATCAGATATGAGCAGTTCTTC. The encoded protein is CASSHPVGTSIRYEQFF.

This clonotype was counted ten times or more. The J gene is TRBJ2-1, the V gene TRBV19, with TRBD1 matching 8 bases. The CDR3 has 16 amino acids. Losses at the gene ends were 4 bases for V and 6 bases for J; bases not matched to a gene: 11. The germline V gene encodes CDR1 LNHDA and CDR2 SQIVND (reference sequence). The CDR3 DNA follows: TGTGCCAGTAGTAGAATCCGGGACAGGAGGGGCAATGAGCAGTTCTTC. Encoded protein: CASSRIRDRRGNEQFF.

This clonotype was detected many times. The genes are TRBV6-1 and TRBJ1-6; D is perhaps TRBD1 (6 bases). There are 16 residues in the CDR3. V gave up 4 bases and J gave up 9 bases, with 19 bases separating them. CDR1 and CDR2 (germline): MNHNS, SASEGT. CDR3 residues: CASSGLMAGARSPLHF. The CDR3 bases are TGTGCCAGCAGTGGTCTCATGGCAGGGGCACGTTCACCCCTCCACTTT.

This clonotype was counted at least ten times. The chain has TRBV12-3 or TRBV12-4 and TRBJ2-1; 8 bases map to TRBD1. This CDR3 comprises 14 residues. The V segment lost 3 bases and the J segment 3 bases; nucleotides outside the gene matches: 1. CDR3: CASSFTGGYNEQFF. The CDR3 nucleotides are TGTGCCAGCAGTTTCACAGGGGGCTACAATGAGCAGTTCTTC.

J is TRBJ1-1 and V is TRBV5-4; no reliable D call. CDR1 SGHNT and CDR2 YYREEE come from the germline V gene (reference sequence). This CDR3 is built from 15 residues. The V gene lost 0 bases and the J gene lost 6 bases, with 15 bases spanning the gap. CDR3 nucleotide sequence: TGTGCCAGCAGCTTGGGAAGCTCCGGGTACTCTGAAGCTTTCTTT. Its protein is CASSLGSSGYSEAFF.

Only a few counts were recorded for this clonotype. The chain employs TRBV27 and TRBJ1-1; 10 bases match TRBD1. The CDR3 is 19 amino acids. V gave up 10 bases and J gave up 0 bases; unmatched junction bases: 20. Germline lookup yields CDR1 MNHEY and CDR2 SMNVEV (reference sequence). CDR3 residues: CATKSWSGTGEFMNTEAFF. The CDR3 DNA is TGTGCCACCAAATCGTGGTCCGGGACAGGGGAATTTATGAACACTGAAGCTTTCTTT.

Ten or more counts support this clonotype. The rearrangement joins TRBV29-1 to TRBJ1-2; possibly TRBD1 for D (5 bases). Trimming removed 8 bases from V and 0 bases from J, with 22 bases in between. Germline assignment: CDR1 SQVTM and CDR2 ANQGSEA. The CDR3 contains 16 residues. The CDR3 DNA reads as TGCAGCACACCATCCGGCCGGGGCCTAGCTAACTATGGCTACACCTTC. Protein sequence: CSTPSGRGLANYGYTF.

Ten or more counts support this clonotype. The CDR3 DNA is TGTGCCAGCAGCTTAACTAGCGGGGCCTACAATGAGCAGTTCTTC. Protein: CASSLTSGAYNEQFF. The rearrangement uses TRBV7-9 and TRBJ2-1; 10 nucleotides align to TRBD2. Germline V lookup: CDR1 SEHNR, CDR2 FQNEAQ (reference sequence). The junction had 0 bases not matched to a gene; V was cut back by 2 bases and J by 2 bases. The CDR3 is 15 residues long.

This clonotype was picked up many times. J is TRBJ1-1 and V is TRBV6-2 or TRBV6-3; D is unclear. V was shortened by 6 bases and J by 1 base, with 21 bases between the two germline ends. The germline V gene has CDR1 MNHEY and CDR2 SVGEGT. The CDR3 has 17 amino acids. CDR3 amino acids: CASRRTLVTTRNTEAFF. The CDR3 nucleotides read TGTGCCAGCAGACGGACGCTAGTTACGACTAGGAACACTGAAGCTTTCTTT.